Following are 6 T cell receptor beta chains from one sample sequenced in a study of T cell changes during pregnancy in multiple sclerosis. The assay was immunoSEQ multiplex PCR, and TCRdb's table has in-frame clones only and misses some. The sample shows fewer than 65,000 clones, about 91% of them seen only once. The input for sequencing was peripheral blood, taken before pregnancy. All receptors come from a female donor with multiple sclerosis, enrolled in a pregnancy study.

The chain couples TRBV7-3 to TRBJ2-3; D might be TRBD2 (6 bases). CDR1 is SGHTA, CDR2 FQGTGA, per germline. V was shortened by 2 bases and J by 4 bases, with 13 bases between the two germline ends. CDR3 length equals 15 residues. The CDR3 coding sequence is TGTGCCAGCAGCTTACGAGGAGGGACCGCAGATACGCAGTATTTT. Its translation: CASSLRGGTADTQYF. The full variable domain, rest sourced from reference TRBV7-3 and TRBJ2-3, is GAGVSQTPSNKVTEKGKYVELRCDPISGHTALYWYRQSLGQGPEFLIYFQGTGAADDSGLPNDRFFAVRPEGSVSTLKIQRTERGDSAVYLCASSLRGGTADTQYFGPGTRLTVL.

The J gene is TRBJ2-7, the V gene TRBV6-5, with 7 bases aligning to TRBD1. Unmatched junction bases numbered 10, after V lost 2 bases and J lost 3 bases. CDR3 length: 16 amino acids. CDR1 MNHEY and CDR2 SVGAGI come from the germline V gene. The CDR3 sequence is CASSYDRDREDYEQYF. The CDR3 coding sequence is TGTGCCAGCAGTTACGATCGTGACAGGGAAGACTACGAGCAGTACTTC.

The chain joins TRBV5-1 to TRBJ2-7; TRBD1 is a possible D gene (5 bases). Germline V gene sequence: CDR1 SGHRS, CDR2 YFSETQ. The V end was cut by 0 bases, the J end by 3 bases, with 7 bases between. This CDR3 region has 13 residues. The CDR3 DNA reads as TGCGCCAGCAGCTTGGGACAGATCTACGAGCAGTACTTC. The encoded protein is CASSLGQIYEQYF.

The V and J genes are TRBV10-3 and TRBJ1-4; 12 nucleotides match TRBD1. The junction had 5 bases not matched to a gene; V was cut back by 6 bases and J by 6 bases. CDR3 size: 15 residues. Germline CDR1 reads ENHRY; CDR2 reads SYGVKD. For the CDR3, the DNA is TGTGCCATCAGCCGAGGGACAGGGGGCGATGAAAAACTGTTTTTT. Protein product: CAISRGTGGDEKLFF.

V gene TRBV9 combines with J gene TRBJ2-4; maybe TRBD1 (7 bases). Germline V gene lookup returns CDR1 SGDLS and CDR2 YYNGEE. CDR3 length: 14 residues. V shed 3 bases and J shed 10 bases, with 17 bases lying between them. This chain's CDR3 is CASSGKGGAGIQYF. CDR3 DNA: TGTGCCAGCAGCGGGAAAGGGGGCGCGGGGATTCAGTACTTC.

This chain joins TRBV10-1 and TRBJ1-1; no definite D call. This CDR3 has 15 amino acids. Germline V gives CDR1 WNHNN, CDR2 SYGVQD (reference sequence). V was trimmed by 7 bases and J by 7 bases, leaving 22 bases between them. The CDR3 spells CASNPELVCEGEAFF. CDR3 sequence (DNA): TGCGCCAGCAACCCGGAATTAGTATGTGAGGGTGAAGCTTTCTTT.